This TCR beta chain stems from a study of identical twins. This clonotype was found a few times. This CDR3 contains 12 residues. The ends were cut back, 6 bases at V and 3 bases at J, with 9 bases in the middle. Looked up from germline, CDR1 is SNHLY and CDR2 is FYNNEI. A single record per CDR3 protein comes from TCRdb applying MiXCR to the 5' RACE reads. Among approximately 470,000 distinct CDR3 sequences listed, around 14% were seen once. These data were also filed under a second study, of yellow fever vaccine responses in identical twins.

Sequencing was carried out using CD4+ T cells sorted from blood. This sequence was found in a woman between 18 and 29 years old in good health. J is TRBJ2-7 and V is TRBV2; tentatively, D is TRBD1 (5 bases). The chain's CDR3 is CASSRQYYEQYF. CDR3 nucleotide sequence: TGTGCCAGCAGCCGACAGTACTACGAGCAGTACTTC.